The T cell receptor beta chain described here comes from a study of blood T cell repertoires in COVID-19. Germline V gives CDR1 SGHNT, CDR2 YENEEA. V lost 0 bases to trimming and J lost 1 base, with 9 bases between them. This CDR3 has 15 amino acids. Source study methods: Nucleated cell number was recorded as an estimate derived from reference gene primer amplification. TCRdb's table, derived via immunoSEQ multiplex PCR, lists solely in-frame clones and lacks some. V, J and clone size were drawn from that table, and D and trimming were deduced from the DNA. This sample yields a few hundred thousand clones, of which about nine tenths are seen a single time; around 4% belongs to the top ten.

The gene calls are TRBV11-3 and TRBJ2-5; maybe TRBD1 (5 bases). The receptor was isolated from a man aged 25 to 45 who had recovered from COVID-19. Sequencing was done on a sample of PBMCs or T cells enriched from blood (not recorded which). The chain's CDR3 is CASSLDWGGQETQYF. In DNA, the CDR3 is TGTGCCAGCAGCTTAGATTGGGGCGGCCAAGAGACCCAGTACTTC. The whole variable domain, filled in from reference TRBV11-3 and TRBJ2-5, reads EAGVVQSPRYKIIEKKQPVAFWCNPISGHNTLYWYLQNLGQGPELLIRYENEEAVDDSQLPKDRFSAERLKGVDSTLKIQPAELGDSAVYLCASSLDWGGQETQYFGPGTRLLVL.